This passage covers 24 T cell receptor beta chains from one sample sequenced in a study of cytomegalovirus exposure and HLA in healthy donors. The assay was immunoSEQ multiplex PCR, and TCRdb's table has in-frame clones only and misses some. The sample yields about 220,000 clones, about 83% seen once. Sample: PBMCs. Receptor source: a man aged 18 to 29 in good health and CMV-seronegative.

This chain connects TRBV19 to TRBJ2-7; 8 bases are a match to TRBD2. Looked up from germline, CDR1 is LNHDA and CDR2 is SQIVND (reference sequence). The CDR3 extends over 14 amino acids. The V and J ends lost 4 bases and 5 bases, in that order; junction bases with no gene match: 7. Here the CDR3 reads CASSSRGGRNEQYF. The CDR3 DNA follows: TGTGCCAGTAGTAGCCGGGGGGGGCGCAACGAGCAGTACTTC.

This rearrangement joins TRBV14 to TRBJ2-1; D gene ambiguous. The ends were cut back, 2 bases at V and 4 bases at J, with 6 bases in the middle. Per the germline V gene, CDR1 is SGHDN and CDR2 is FVKESK. The CDR3 covers 13 residues. The CDR3 loop is CASSQSRYNEQFF. For the CDR3, the DNA is TGTGCCAGCAGCCAAAGTCGGTACAATGAGCAGTTCTTC.

This chain links TRBV15 with TRBJ1-2, with D perhaps matching TRBD1 (6 bases). V gave up 1 base and J gave up 2 bases, with 8 bases separating them. The germline V gene encodes CDR1 LNHNV and CDR2 YYDKDF (reference sequence). The CDR3 contains 14 residues. The CDR3 region is CATSRAQGNYGYTF. The CDR3 nucleotides are TGTGCCACCAGCAGAGCCCAGGGGAACTATGGCTACACCTTC.

The sample holds one count of this clone. The rearrangement joins TRBV6-5 to TRBJ1-2; TRBD1 might be the D (5 bases). CDR1 and CDR2 from the germline V gene are MNHEY and SVGAGI. V was clipped by 8 bases and J by 4 bases, with 17 bases between them. There are 14 residues in the CDR3. CDR3 nucleotides: TGTGCCAGCTTTGCCTTTGGGGGGAGCTATGGCTACACCTTC. This gives the protein CASFAFGGSYGYTF.

The chain is built from TRBV5-1 and TRBJ2-1, with 8 bases matching TRBD2. Germline CDR1 reads SGHRS; CDR2 reads YFSETQ. This CDR3 is 16 amino acids long. Trimming cost V 0 bases and J 0 bases; bases outside gene matches: 2. In nucleotides, the CDR3 is TGCGCCAGCAGCTTGGGGAGCGGGAGCTCCTACAATGAGCAGTTCTTC. This codes for CASSLGSGSSYNEQFF.

The chain employs TRBV4-2 and TRBJ1-1; maybe TRBD1 (6 bases). The CDR3 is made up of 21 amino acids. Germline V gene lookup returns CDR1 LGHNA and CDR2 YNFKEQ. The V and J ends lost 1 base and 2 bases respectively, with 29 bases between them. The DNA for the CDR3 is TGTGCCAGCAGCCAAGTCAGTGGGGGCGATTTTCTTCGGCCGACAAACACTGAAGCTTTCTTT. Translating gives CASSQVSGGDFLRPTNTEAFF.

The genes are TRBV28 and TRBJ1-6, with unresolved D. Trimming pared 11 bases from V and 0 bases from J, leaving 8 bases between. Germline loops: CDR1 MDHEN, CDR2 SYDVKM. The CDR3 contains 13 residues. The DNA of the CDR3 is TGTGCCGGCGGGGACTCCTATAATTCACCCCTCCACTTT. Protein: CAGGDSYNSPLHF.

This chain joins TRBV7-3 and TRBJ2-7; unclear D gene. V lost 9 bases, J lost 3 bases, and 15 bases lay in between. The CDR3 runs to 13 residues. Germline values: CDR1 SGHTA, CDR2 FQGTGA. This CDR3 reads CARRDFRLYEQYF. In nucleotides, the CDR3 is TGTGCCAGACGAGACTTCAGACTCTACGAGCAGTACTTC.

The V gene is TRBV18, the J gene TRBJ2-1; D is possibly TRBD1 (6 bases). This CDR3 region has 14 residues. Looked up from germline, CDR1 is KGHSH and CDR2 is LQKENI. Trimming left V 0 bases short and J 9 bases short, with 12 bases between. CDR3 nucleotides: TGTGCCAGCTCACCACCGGACAGTCGTCGTGAGCAGTTCTTC. It is translated as CASSPPDSRREQFF.

This clone was detected only once. The chain recombines TRBV4-1 with TRBJ2-7; 12 bases agree with TRBD1. The J segment lost 5 bases and the V segment lost 7 bases, leaving 3 bases of the junction unmatched. Germline assignment: CDR1 MGHRA and CDR2 YSYEKL. This CDR3 comprises 13 residues. The CDR3 reads CASMGQGAHEQYF. In nucleotides, the CDR3 is TGCGCCAGCATGGGACAGGGGGCCCACGAGCAGTACTTC.

V usage is TRBV7-2 and J usage is TRBJ2-5; D might be TRBD1 (6 bases). The CDR3 totals 13 residues. Trimming left V 7 bases short and J 3 bases short, with 12 bases between. Per germline, CDR1 SGHTA and CDR2 FQGNSA. For the CDR3, the DNA is TGTGCCAGCACCAGAAACAGGGAAGAGACCCAGTACTTC. Translated: CASTRNREETQYF.

This chain uses TRBV7-6 with TRBJ2-2; the match to TRBD1 covers 8 bases. The CDR3 covers 16 residues. V lost 4 bases to trimming and J lost 0 bases; unmatched junction nucleotides: 4. Germline V gene sequence: CDR1 SGHVS, CDR2 FNYEAQ. The CDR3 sequence is CASSWTGFANTGELFF. The CDR3, as DNA: TGTGCCAGCAGCTGGACAGGGTTCGCGAACACCGGGGAGCTGTTTTTT. Supplemented by reference TRBV7-6 and TRBJ2-2, the full variable domain reads GAGVSQSPRYKVTKRGQDVALRCDPISGHVSLYWYRQALGQGPEFLTYFNYEAQQDKSGLPNDRFSAERPEGSISTLTIQRTEQRDSAMYRCASSWTGFANTGELFFGEGSRLTVL.

The V and J genes are TRBV25-1 and TRBJ2-2, with D perhaps TRBD2 (6 bases). The CDR3 spans 18 residues. V lost 3 bases, J lost 0 bases, and 17 bases lay in between. The germline V gene has CDR1 MGHDK and CDR2 SYGVNS. This chain's CDR3 is CASSDPPGRTTNTGELFF. CDR3 coding DNA: TGTGCCAGCAGTGACCCGCCGGGGCGGACTACGAACACCGGGGAGCTGTTTTTT.

The chain joins TRBV15 to TRBJ1-3; D gene unclear. V lost 5 bases to trimming and J lost 7 bases, with 21 bases between them. Per germline, CDR1 LNHNV and CDR2 YYDKDF (reference sequence). The CDR3 sequence is 16 residues long. The CDR3 sequence: CATSEFMVGPGNTIYF. CDR3 DNA: TGTGCCACCAGCGAGTTCATGGTCGGTCCCGGGAACACCATATATTTT.

The chain employs TRBV18 and TRBJ2-7; D ambiguous. CDR1 and CDR2 (germline): KGHSH, LQKENI. The V end lost 1 base, the J end lost 4 bases, and 11 bases lay between the germline ends. The CDR3 sequence is 14 residues long. The CDR3 region is CASSPLYSPYEQYF. In nucleotides, the CDR3 is TGTGCCAGCTCACCACTCTACAGTCCGTACGAGCAGTACTTC.

CDR3 sequence reads: CASSHGEVNTEAFF. DNA of the CDR3: TGTGCCAGCAGCCACGGAGAGGTGAACACTGAAGCTTTCTTT. The chain has TRBV6-5 and TRBJ1-1; D gene ambiguous. The V gene's germline CDR1 is MNHEY and CDR2 SVGAGI. Trimming removed 6 bases from V and 0 bases from J, with 11 bases in between. The CDR3 has 14 residues.

The genes are TRBV27 and TRBJ1-1, with D perhaps matching TRBD1 (6 bases). Trimming pared 7 bases from V and 3 bases from J, leaving 15 bases between. This CDR3 is 14 amino acids long. Looked up from germline, CDR1 is MNHEY and CDR2 is SMNVEV (reference sequence). As DNA, the CDR3 is TGTGCCAGCAATCGCGGGGGCGCGGACACTGAAGCTTTCTTT. Protein sequence: CASNRGGADTEAFF.

The chain uses TRBV28 and TRBJ2-3; a possible D gene is TRBD1 (7 bases). The CDR3 consists of 11 residues. CDR1 and CDR2 (germline): MDHEN, SYDVKM. With 10 bases removed from V and 7 bases from J, the gap between germline ends came to 12 bases. CDR3 protein: CATQGGYTQYF. The CDR3 nucleotides are TGTGCCACCCAGGGGGGTTATACGCAGTATTTT.

The rearrangement uses TRBV27 and TRBJ1-2; TRBD1 matches at 8 bases. The V gene's germline CDR1 is MNHEY and CDR2 SMNVEV (reference sequence). V dropped 6 bases and J dropped 8; count of bases not matched to a gene: 11. The length of the CDR3 is 14 residues. CDR3 amino acids: CASSSTTGVKGYTF. The CDR3 nucleotides are TGTGCCAGCAGCTCCACGACAGGGGTAAAAGGCTACACCTTC.

The V and J genes are TRBV19 and TRBJ2-1; D is uncertain. The length of the CDR3 is 15 residues. Trimming took 3 bases from V and 10 from J, leaving 19 bases between them. The germline V gene has CDR1 LNHDA and CDR2 SQIVND (reference sequence). DNA of the CDR3: TGTGCCAGTAGTATTTTGGGCCAAACCTTAATCGAGCAGTTCTTC. It codes for CASSILGQTLIEQFF.

J is TRBJ2-1 and V is TRBV2; TRBD2 aligns across 9 bases. The CDR3 loop spans 17 amino acids. The germline gives CDR1 SNHLY, CDR2 FYNNEI. V lost 4 bases, J lost 6 bases, and 13 bases stayed unmatched. The CDR3 here is CASSGGSGRPIPNEQFF. CDR3 bases: TGTGCCAGCAGTGGGGGTAGCGGGAGACCCATCCCCAATGAGCAGTTCTTC.

The gene calls are TRBV6-6 and TRBJ2-7; 10 positions agree with TRBD1. Per germline, CDR1 MNHNY and CDR2 SVGAGI (reference sequence). This CDR3 region has 15 residues. V gave up 6 bases and J gave up 3 bases; unmatched junction bases: 8. CDR3 amino acids: CASRTQGTGDYEQYF. CDR3 sequence (DNA): TGTGCCAGCAGAACCCAAGGGACAGGGGACTACGAGCAGTACTTC.

The chain is built from TRBV19 and TRBJ1-1; TRBD1 aligns across 7 bases. Per the germline V gene, CDR1 is LNHDA and CDR2 is SQIVND (reference sequence). J gave up 1 base and V 4 bases, and 9 bases lay outside the gene matches. This CDR3 region has 16 residues. CDR3 sequence: CASSTTRGFTNTEAFF. The CDR3 DNA reads as TGTGCCAGTAGTACAACCAGGGGGTTCACGAACACTGAAGCTTTCTTT.

The chain links TRBV18 to TRBJ1-2; the D gene is possibly TRBD1 (6 bases). The V end was cut by 4 bases, the J end by 8 bases, with 11 bases between. CDR3 length equals 12 residues. Per germline, CDR1 KGHSH and CDR2 LQKENI. The CDR3 spells CASSRPQGGYTF. The CDR3 coding sequence is TGTGCCAGCTCACGACCACAGGGAGGCTACACCTTC.